Below, 11 T cell receptor beta chains from the same sample are listed, as sequenced in a study of blood T cell repertoires in COVID-19. Libraries were prepared by immunoSEQ multiplex PCR; TCRdb keeps only in-frame clonotypes and omits some of them. The data hold roughly 310,000 clones, with 85% to 90% observed a single time. Specimen: peripheral blood. Every receptor here comes from a woman aged 25-40 years with COVID-19, enrolled during active disease.

The chain links TRBV11-1 to TRBJ1-2; possibly TRBD1 for D (6 bases). The germline V gene encodes CDR1 SGHAT and CDR2 FQDESV (reference sequence). The CDR3 loop spans 16 amino acids. Trimming stripped 5 bases from V and 7 bases from J, with 23 bases between. CDR3 in DNA: TGTGCCAGCAGCCTAGGATCACAGGGTAATCGCGGTGGCTACACCTTC. It yields the protein CASSLGSQGNRGGYTF.

The chain uses TRBV6-2 or TRBV6-3 and TRBJ2-7; TRBD1 agrees at 8 bases. This CDR3 spans 16 amino acids. Germline assignment: CDR1 MNHEY and CDR2 SVGEGT. V was clipped by 5 bases and J by 1 base; unmatched bases: 10. CDR3 nucleotides: TGTGCCAGCAGTGCAACTGCAGGGGGCAGGTCCTACGAGCAGTACTTC. Translation gives CASSATAGGRSYEQYF.

To note about this clone: This sample includes further DNA sequences coding for the same CDR3. This chain's CDR3 is CASSITGANVLTF. CDR3 DNA: TGTGCCAGTAGTATTACTGGGGCCAACGTCCTGACTTTC. The chain uses TRBV19 and TRBJ2-6; D is uncertain. The V gene lost 3 bases and the J gene lost 2 bases, with 2 bases spanning the gap. Per the germline V gene, CDR1 is LNHDA and CDR2 is SQIVND (reference sequence). The CDR3 is 13 amino acids.

J is TRBJ2-1 and V is TRBV3-1 (or the pseudogene TRBV3-2); 9 bases align to TRBD2. The CDR3 is 14 amino acids. The germline gives CDR1 LGHDT, CDR2 YNNKEL (reference sequence). The J segment lost 8 bases and the V segment lost 0 bases, leaving 2 bases of the junction unmatched. The CDR3 loop reads CASSQDAGGYEQFF. Written as DNA, the CDR3 is TGTGCCAGCAGCCAAGATGCGGGAGGGTATGAGCAGTTCTTC.

The CDR3 is CASSRLAVNQPQHF. The CDR3 region has the DNA TGTGCCAGCAGCCGACTCGCAGTGAATCAGCCCCAGCATTTT. This chain connects TRBV6-5 to TRBJ1-5; D gene ambiguous. CDR1 and CDR2 (germline): MNHEY, SVGAGI. CDR3 size: 14 residues. V lost 6 bases and J lost 4, with 13 bases in between.

The chain is built from TRBV10-3 and TRBJ2-7, with D hard to call. CDR1 and CDR2 (germline): ENHRY, SYGVKD. Trimming shortened V by 2 bases and J by 6 bases, and 5 bases separated the two germline ends. The length of the CDR3 is 11 residues. CDR3 sequence reads: CAISENREQYF. CDR3 nucleotide sequence: TGTGCCATCAGTGAGAATCGCGAGCAGTACTTC.

The chain recombines TRBV7-2 with TRBJ1-4; no clear D. The CDR3 runs to 13 residues. Trimming took off 5 bases at V and 6 bases at J, with 10 bases between the two ends. Germline CDR1 and CDR2: SGHTA and FQGNSA. In nucleotides, the CDR3 is TGTGCCAGCAGCGTTAGGGAGTATGAAAAACTGTTTTTT. Translated, it gives CASSVREYEKLFF. The full variable domain, with the rest looked up from reference TRBV7-2 and TRBJ1-4, is GAGVSQSPSNKVTEKGKDVELRCDPISGHTALYWYRQSLGQGLEFLIYFQGNSAPDKSGLPSDRFSAERTGGSVSTLTIQRTQQEDSAVYLCASSVREYEKLFFGSGTQLSVL.

The chain uses TRBV9 and TRBJ1-3; 12 positions match TRBD1. This CDR3 is 21 amino acids long. Germline assignment: CDR1 SGDLS and CDR2 YYNGEE. The junction had 16 bases not matched to a gene; V was cut back by 3 bases and J by 0 bases. This CDR3 reads CASSASPGTGGFLSSGNTIYF. The CDR3 bases are TGTGCCAGCAGCGCCAGTCCCGGGACAGGGGGCTTCCTGAGCTCTGGAAACACCATATATTTT.

The chain couples TRBV5-4 to TRBJ2-1, with TRBD2 identical over 7 bases. The junction had 9 bases not matched to a gene; V was cut back by 5 bases and J by 1 base. Germline-derived CDR1 and CDR2 are SGHNT and YYREEE (reference sequence). This CDR3 region has 16 residues. The CDR3 loop is CASSFATSLSYNEQFF. The CDR3, as DNA: TGTGCCAGCAGTTTTGCGACTAGCTTATCCTACAATGAGCAGTTCTTC.

This chain connects TRBV12-3 or TRBV12-4 to TRBJ2-3; D is unresolved. V dropped 6 bases and J dropped 1 base, with 8 bases sitting between them. This CDR3 has 13 residues. The DNA of the CDR3 is TGTGCCAGCAGCTCCAGCGGCACAGATACGCAGTATTTT. It is translated as CASSSSGTDTQYF.

The genes are TRBV5-5 and TRBJ2-3; 16 bases map to TRBD2. Germline V gene lookup returns CDR1 SGHKS and CDR2 YYEKEE (reference sequence). This CDR3 is 20 amino acids long. J gave up 8 bases and V 4 bases, and 19 bases lay outside the gene matches. The CDR3 DNA reads TGTGCCAGCAGCCCCTCCGGGACTAGCGGGAGGGCCGGGTCCTGGGGTACGCAGTATTTT. Encoded protein: CASSPSGTSGRAGSWGTQYF.